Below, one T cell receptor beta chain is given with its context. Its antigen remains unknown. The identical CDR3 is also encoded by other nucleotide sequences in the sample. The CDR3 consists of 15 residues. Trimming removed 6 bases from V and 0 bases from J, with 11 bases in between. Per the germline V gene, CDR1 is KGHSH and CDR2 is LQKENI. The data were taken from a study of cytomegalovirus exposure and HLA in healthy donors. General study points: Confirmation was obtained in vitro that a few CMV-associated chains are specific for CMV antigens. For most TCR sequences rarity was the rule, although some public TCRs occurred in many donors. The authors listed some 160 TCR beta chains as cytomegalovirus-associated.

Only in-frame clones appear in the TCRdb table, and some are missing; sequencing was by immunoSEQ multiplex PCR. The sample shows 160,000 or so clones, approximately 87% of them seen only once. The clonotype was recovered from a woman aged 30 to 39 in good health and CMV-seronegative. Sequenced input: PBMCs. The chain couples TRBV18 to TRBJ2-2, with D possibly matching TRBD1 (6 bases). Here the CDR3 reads CASSPDSANTGELFF. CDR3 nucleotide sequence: TGTGCCAGCTCGCCGGACAGTGCGAACACCGGGGAGCTGTTTTTT.